These 29 T cell receptor beta chains came from one sample sequenced in a study of vaccination and CD4 T cells after COVID-19. Scientists ran DNA taken from cultured CD4+ T cells through the Oncomine TCR Beta short-read assay for sequencing. TCRdb redid the calling of the PCR reads with MiXCR, one entry per CDR3 protein. The table lists more than 10,000 distinct CDR3 sequences, roughly 56% of them singletons, with approximately 9.3% in the top ten. Their recognized antigens are unknown. As to treatment: roughly 11-day PBMC culture with coronavirus spike peptide pools or control peptides (ViraFEST assay). Material for sequencing was CD4+ T cells from blood, cultured in vitro. These receptors all stem from a human donor who had recovered from COVID-19.

V usage is TRBV20-1 and J usage is TRBJ2-3, with D perhaps TRBD1 or TRBD2 (5 bases each). The CDR3 is made up of 14 amino acids. Germline CDR1 is DFQATT and CDR2 is SNEGSKA (reference sequence). Trimming took off 6 bases at V and 1 base at J, with 14 bases between the two ends. The chain's CDR3 is CSAVGQGGTDTQYF. DNA for the CDR3: TGCAGTGCCGTGGGGCAGGGAGGCACAGATACGCAGTATTTT.

The gene calls are TRBV7-6 and TRBJ2-3; a possible D gene is TRBD1 (6 bases). The CDR3 totals 15 residues. The germline V gene encodes CDR1 SGHVS and CDR2 FNYEAQ. V lost 5 bases to trimming and J lost 2 bases, with 14 bases between them. CDR3 protein: CASSLQGQHTDTQYF. CDR3 nucleotides: TGTGCCAGCAGCCTACAAGGACAGCACACAGATACGCAGTATTTT.

This sequence joins TRBV19 and TRBJ2-2, with TRBD1 identical over 8 bases. The CDR3 loop spans 16 amino acids. After removal of 2 bases from V and 5 bases from J, the junction contained 7 bases not matched to a gene. CDR1 and CDR2 from the germline V gene are LNHDA and SQIVND (reference sequence). The CDR3 here is CASSIIGQGATGELFF. CDR3 nucleotide sequence: TGTGCCAGTAGTATAATAGGGCAGGGGGCGACCGGGGAGCTGTTTTTT.

The chain joins TRBV7-6 to TRBJ1-3; no clear D gene. Trimming took off 5 bases at V and 5 bases at J, with 13 bases between the two ends. Germline V gene sequence: CDR1 SGHVS, CDR2 FNYEAQ. This CDR3 contains 14 residues. This CDR3 reads CASSPIEGRNTIYF. CDR3 DNA: TGTGCCAGCAGCCCCATCGAAGGGCGAAACACCATATATTTT.

CDR3 loop: CATSGLAGVGADTQYF. DNA for the CDR3: TGTGCCACCAGCGGACTAGCGGGAGTAGGTGCAGATACGCAGTATTTT. The chain is built from TRBV10-3 and TRBJ2-3; 13 nucleotides match TRBD2. Germline V CDR1 and CDR2: ENHRY, SYGVKD. The CDR3 spans 16 residues. Germline trimming cut 10 bases from V and 4 bases from J; bases unmatched to any gene: 11.

V gene TRBV11-3 combines with J gene TRBJ2-1; weak D call: TRBD2 (6 bases). CDR1 SGHNT and CDR2 YENEEA come from the germline V gene. Trimming cost V 5 bases and J 7 bases, with 9 bases left between them. CDR3 length: 12 residues. The CDR3 coding sequence is TGTGCCAGCAGCCGACGGGGGAATGAGCAGTTCTTC. Protein: CASSRRGNEQFF. The full variable domain, completed using reference TRBV11-3 and TRBJ2-1, is EAGVVQSPRYKIIEKKQPVAFWCNPISGHNTLYWYLQNLGQGPELLIRYENEEAVDDSQLPKDRFSAERLKGVDSTLKIQPAELGDSAVYLCASSRRGNEQFFGPGTRLTVL.

J is TRBJ2-7 and V is TRBV10-1; D is perhaps TRBD1 (6 bases). Germline assignment: CDR1 WNHNN and CDR2 SYGVQD (reference sequence). This CDR3 comprises 13 residues. Trimming shortened V by 0 bases and J by 6 bases, and 9 bases separated the two germline ends. The CDR3 here is CASSESSRGEQYF. The CDR3 bases are TGCGCCAGCAGTGAGTCGTCCAGGGGCGAGCAGTACTTC.

The chain combines TRBV7-3 with TRBJ2-2; the match to TRBD2 covers 7 bases. Germline CDR1 SGHTA, CDR2 FQGTGA. V gave up 3 bases and J gave up 5 bases; unmatched junction bases: 9. The length of the CDR3 is 16 residues. In nucleotides, the CDR3 is TGTGCCAGCAGCTTCGCGGGCGGGAGTCAAACCGGGGAGCTGTTTTTT. Protein product: CASSFAGGSQTGELFF.

This clonotype was counted a single time. V gene TRBV7-2 combines with J gene TRBJ2-2; D might be TRBD2 (6 bases). The ends were cut back, 5 bases at V and 6 bases at J, with 16 bases in the middle. CDR1 and CDR2 (germline): SGHTA, FQGNSA. CDR3 size: 15 residues. The chain's CDR3 is CASSPVTGRSGELFF. CDR3 nucleotide sequence: TGTGCCAGCAGCCCTGTTACCGGGAGATCCGGGGAGCTGTTTTTT.

The gene calls are TRBV7-2 and TRBJ2-5; TRBD2 matches 11 bases. Trimming cost V 5 bases and J 0 bases; bases outside gene matches: 5. The CDR3 sequence is 16 residues long. CDR1 SGHTA and CDR2 FQGNSA come from the germline V gene. The CDR3 region has the DNA TGTGCCAGCAGCCGGACTAGCGGGTTGTACCAAGAGACCCAGTACTTC. It encodes CASSRTSGLYQETQYF.

V gene TRBV24-1 combines with J gene TRBJ1-2; 7 bases align to TRBD1. Germline CDR1 reads KGHDR; CDR2 reads SFDVKD. The CDR3 has 14 residues. V dropped 3 bases and J dropped 8; count of bases not matched to a gene: 8. The CDR3 is CATSDPGQAQGYTF. The CDR3 DNA reads TGTGCCACCAGTGATCCCGGACAGGCTCAAGGCTACACCTTC.

The CDR3 reads CSAATGNTIYF. The CDR3 bases are TGCAGTGCTGCGACTGGAAACACCATATATTTT. The chain recombines TRBV20-1 with TRBJ1-3, with D uncertain. The CDR3 has 11 residues. V shed 5 bases and J shed 2 bases, with 4 bases lying between them. From germline, CDR1 is DFQATT and CDR2 SNEGSKA (reference sequence).

A few counts support this clonotype. The gene calls are TRBV6-1 and TRBJ2-5; 9 positions agree with TRBD1. V dropped 8 bases and J dropped 5; count of bases not matched to a gene: 9. Germline V gives CDR1 MNHNS, CDR2 SASEGT. The CDR3 consists of 14 residues. CDR3 bases: TGTGCCAGCCTATACAGGGGGCGGGGGGAGACCCAGTACTTC. This codes for CASLYRGRGETQYF.

For the CDR3, the DNA is TGTGCCAGCAGCTCCGACCTCGGACAGGGGGGACTCACCTTC. Protein sequence: CASSSDLGQGGLTF. This chain joins TRBV7-2 and TRBJ1-2, with 10 bases lining up with TRBD1. The CDR3 has 14 amino acids. The V segment lost 4 bases and the J segment 13 bases; nucleotides outside the gene matches: 12. Germline CDR1 SGHTA, CDR2 FQGNSA.

This sequence joins TRBV7-3 and TRBJ2-5, with a tentative D call TRBD2 (6 bases). The length of the CDR3 is 13 residues. V was clipped by 5 bases and J by 7 bases, with 14 bases between them. Looked up from germline, CDR1 is SGHTA and CDR2 is FQGTGA. The CDR3 DNA sequence: TGTGCCAGCAGCCAGACTGCGCGGGGGACCCAGTACTTC. This codes for CASSQTARGTQYF.

This clonotype was counted only a few times. The chain joins TRBV27 to TRBJ2-1, with D possibly TRBD1 on 6 matching bases. The CDR3 spans 17 residues. CDR1 and CDR2 (germline): MNHEY, SMNVEV (reference sequence). V dropped 3 bases and J dropped 9 bases, with 24 bases sitting between them. CDR3 protein: CASSFQVTTGRAGEQFF. CDR3 coding DNA: TGTGCCAGCAGTTTCCAGGTTACGACAGGCAGGGCAGGTGAGCAGTTCTTC.

The V call is TRBV30, the J call TRBJ2-3; TRBD2 is a possible D gene (6 bases). Germline V gives CDR1 GTSNPN, CDR2 SVGIG (reference sequence). Trimming cost V 2 bases and J 5 bases, with 8 bases left between them. The CDR3 is 12 residues long. The CDR3 region is CAWSIAVDTQYF. CDR3 DNA sequence: TGTGCCTGGAGTATAGCGGTAGATACGCAGTATTTT.

The V call is TRBV6-2 or TRBV6-3, the J call TRBJ1-5, with 9 nucleotides matching TRBD1. The CDR3 extends over 18 amino acids. Germline assignment: CDR1 MNHEY and CDR2 SVGEGT. The V and J ends lost 7 bases and 3 bases, in that order; junction bases with no gene match: 16. The DNA for the CDR3 is TGTGCCAGCAATTCCCCCTTTAGGGACAGGGTGGCCAATCAGCCCCAGCATTTT. Amino acid sequence: CASNSPFRDRVANQPQHF.

This clonotype was observed a handful of times. V is TRBV11-3 and J is TRBJ2-7; a weak D match, TRBD1 (5 bases). Trimming took 2 bases from V and 1 from J, leaving 6 bases between them. Germline V gene lookup returns CDR1 SGHNT and CDR2 YENEEA. This CDR3 comprises 13 residues. The CDR3 here is CASSLQGSYEQYF. CDR3 nucleotide sequence: TGTGCCAGCAGCTTACAGGGTTCCTACGAGCAGTACTTC. Using reference TRBV11-3 and TRBJ2-7 for the parts outside the CDR3, the full variable domain is EAGVVQSPRYKIIEKKQPVAFWCNPISGHNTLYWYLQNLGQGPELLIRYENEEAVDDSQLPKDRFSAERLKGVDSTLKIQPAELGDSAVYLCASSLQGSYEQYFGPGTRLTVT.

The chain uses TRBV20-1 and TRBJ1-5; D uncertain. This CDR3 is 13 amino acids long. The germline gives CDR1 DFQATT, CDR2 SNEGSKA (reference sequence). V gave up 4 bases and J gave up 4 bases, with 11 bases separating them. This CDR3 reads CSANRDTNQPQHF. The CDR3, as DNA: TGCAGTGCTAATCGGGATACAAATCAGCCCCAGCATTTT.

The chain combines TRBV27 with TRBJ1-1; 7 bases map to TRBD1. V trimming: 7 bases; J trimming: 1 base; junction bases outside the gene matches: 6. CDR1 is MNHEY, CDR2 SMNVEV, per germline (reference sequence). The CDR3 contains 14 residues. CDR3 sequence: CASTKDRSNTEAFF. In nucleotides, the CDR3 is TGTGCCAGCACCAAGGACAGGTCGAACACTGAAGCTTTCTTT.

The chain joins TRBV2 to TRBJ1-1; the D gene is possibly TRBD1 (5 bases). CDR1 SNHLY and CDR2 FYNNEI come from the germline V gene. Trimming took off 6 bases at V and 5 bases at J, with 13 bases between the two ends. The CDR3 is 13 residues long. CDR3 coding DNA: TGTGCCAGCAGACGCGAGGGGAGGACTGAAGCTTTCTTT. Protein product: CASRREGRTEAFF.

The CDR3 region has the DNA TGCAGTGCTAGGAAGGGCGCGGATACGCAGTATTTT. Protein: CSARKGADTQYF. The V call is TRBV20-1, the J call TRBJ2-3; no reliable D call. The ends were cut back, 3 bases at V and 6 bases at J, with 10 bases in the middle. The CDR3 has 12 amino acids. Germline assignment: CDR1 DFQATT and CDR2 SNEGSKA (reference sequence).

The sample holds a few counts of this clonotype. The J gene is TRBJ1-2, the V gene TRBV6-1; 7 nucleotides agree with TRBD1. This CDR3 is 14 amino acids long. Germline trimming cut 6 bases from V and 0 bases from J; bases unmatched to any gene: 4. Germline CDR1 MNHNS, CDR2 SASEGT. The CDR3 nucleotides are TGTGCCAGCAGAAGGACAGGAGCTAACTATGGCTACACCTTC. Its translation is CASRRTGANYGYTF.

The genes are TRBV10-1 and TRBJ2-2; weak D call: TRBD2 (6 bases). The germline gives CDR1 WNHNN, CDR2 SYGVQD (reference sequence). The CDR3 is made up of 15 amino acids. V was pared by 6 bases and J by 4 bases, with 15 bases between. This CDR3 reads CASRAGPASTGELFF. The DNA of the CDR3 is TGCGCCAGCAGGGCGGGACCCGCATCCACCGGGGAGCTGTTTTTT.

V gene TRBV4-3 combines with J gene TRBJ2-3; 10 positions agree with TRBD2. The CDR3 is 17 residues long. CDR1 and CDR2 from the germline V gene are LGHNA and YSLEER. V was pared by 3 bases and J by 5 bases, with 11 bases of the junction left unmatched. CDR3 in DNA: TGCGCCAGCAGCCAGGCCAAAGCGGGGGGGCACGGAGATACGCAGTATTTT. It codes for CASSQAKAGGHGDTQYF.

In regard to this clonotype: Since a much larger clone is just one base distant, this may be a read error. The V and J genes are TRBV29-1 and TRBJ1-1; D not certain. CDR3 size: 13 residues. Trimming pared 4 bases from V and 0 bases from J, leaving 9 bases between. Germline CDR1 reads SQVTM; CDR2 reads ANQGSEA. CDR3 protein: CSVAVQMNTEAFF. The DNA for the CDR3 is TGCAGCGTTGCAGTACAAATGAACACTGAAGCTTTCTTT.

The V call is TRBV6-1, the J call TRBJ1-6; 7 bases align to TRBD1. The CDR3 is 15 amino acids. V was clipped by 11 bases and J by 3 bases; unmatched bases: 10. Per germline, CDR1 MNHNS and CDR2 SASEGT. The CDR3 spells CAGRKGQIYNSPLHF. The CDR3 bases are TGTGCCGGGAGGAAGGGACAGATCTATAATTCACCCCTCCACTTT.

The table lists this clonotype with a few counts. The CDR3 protein is CASSYSIWANNEKLFF. In DNA form, the CDR3 reads TGTGCCAGCAGTTACTCGATTTGGGCCAATAATGAAAAACTGTTTTTT. J is TRBJ1-4 and V is TRBV6-5; D unresolved. Trimming stripped 0 bases from V and 4 bases from J, with 12 bases between. CDR3 size: 16 residues. CDR1 is MNHEY and CDR2 is SVGAGI in the germline V gene.